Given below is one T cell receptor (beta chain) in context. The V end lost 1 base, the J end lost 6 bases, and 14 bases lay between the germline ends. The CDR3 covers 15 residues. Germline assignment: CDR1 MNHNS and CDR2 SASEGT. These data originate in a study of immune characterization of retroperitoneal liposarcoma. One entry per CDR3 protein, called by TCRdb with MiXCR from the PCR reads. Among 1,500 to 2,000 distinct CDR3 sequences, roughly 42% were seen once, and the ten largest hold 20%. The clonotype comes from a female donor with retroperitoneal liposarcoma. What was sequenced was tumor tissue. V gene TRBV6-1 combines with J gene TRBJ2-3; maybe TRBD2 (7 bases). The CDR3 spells CASSEGGGGKDTQYF. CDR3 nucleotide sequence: TGTGCCAGCAGTGAAGGGGGAGGGGGTAAGGATACGCAGTATTTT.